These T cell receptor beta chains were read from a single sample in a study of CD8+ T cells in alopecia areata. Method: immunoSEQ multiplex PCR; TCRdb's copy keeps in-frame clones and lacks some. Of about 200,000 clones listed, about three fifths are singletons. This specimen consisted of CD4+ T cells sorted from blood, obtained at week 24, from a patient treated with tofacitinib. All receptors come from a human donor with alopecia areata. CDR3s include the opening cysteine and the closing phenylalanine or tryptophan. Not every row has a clone size; where given, it reads once, few, many or a size class.

- | TRBV27 | 16 | CASARQGLPSSYEQYF
- | TRBV14 | 14 | CASSPPGQGTAQYF
- | TRBV10-2 | 13 | CASSEGGGYGYTF
few | TRBV29-1 | 10 | CGGRNTEAFF
- | TRBV30 | 12 | CASSQEKYGYTF
once | TRBV7-2 | 13 | CASSSTLNTEAFF
- | TRBV11-2 | 15 | CASSSQTGDNSPLHF
- | TRBV29-1 | 16 | CSVALRGQGSLYGYTF
- | TRBV30 | 14 | CAWSVILNTGELFF
- | TRBV5-6 | 14 | CASRTSLRTGELFF
- | TRBV29-1 | 12 | CSVENAGTEQFF
few | TRBV18 | 15 | CASSPRTNLNTEAFF
- | TRBV7-3 | 14 | CASSLGTANTEAFF
few | TRBV20-1 | 11 | CSAHMNTEAFF
- | TRBV25-1 | 14 | CASSESRMNTEAFF
few | TRBV29-1 | 13 | CSVEQLWADTQYF
- | TRBV10-2 | 12 | CASTGRGNEQYF
- | TRBV30 | 14 | CAWRKQGADGELFF
- | TRBV29-1 | 13 | CSVGRGFGFPQHF
- | TRBV27 | 15 | CASSLLGFGNQPQHF
few | TRBV7-9 | 13 | CASSFTGSYEQYF
few | TRBV2 | 12 | CASSGQAHEQYF
- | TRBV5-1 | 14 | CASSLQGSQETQYF
few | TRBV6-6 | 13 | CASKGPSNTEAFF
- | TRBV11-2 | 15 | CASSFSTGELSPLHF
- | TRBV27 | 14 | CASSFDRAGTEAFF
- | TRBV5-6 | 12 | CASSLDKNEQFF
few | TRBV27 | 14 | CASSLRLNTGELFF
- | TRBV19 | 13 | CASSIQGIAEAFF
few | TRBV30 | 13 | CAWSAVGNYGYTF
- | TRBV30 | 13 | CAWSQGQGEGYTF
- | TRBV6-5 | 14 | CASSYREKNQPQHF
- | TRBV30 | 13 | CAWTGPGRTEAFF
few | TRBV5-4 | 15 | CASSPGLATYNEQFF
- | TRBV27 | 14 | CASRQGSGANVLTF
once | TRBV29-1 | 12 | CSVGTETYEQYF
- | TRBV30 | 14 | CAWSVSGGTDTQYF
- | TRBV10-3 | 13 | CAISEGRAGELFF